Listed below are T cell receptor beta chains from one sample, sequenced in a study of human T cells and chemical hapten exposure. TCRdb re-called the RACE reads through MiXCR, storing one row per CDR3 protein. The sample shows more than 95,000 distinct CDR3 sequences, around 34% of them seen only once. The specimen comprised whole blood, sampled in connection with sensitization to the hapten diphenylcyclopropenone (DPC). The source of these receptors is a man aged 35 to 55 with alopecia areata. Some clones in this sample may be carry-over from other donors' samples. Both conserved end residues are part of each CDR3. The order of the fields is J gene, clone size, CDR3 length, V gene, D gene, CDR3 DNA, CDR3 protein. The D gene is left open where the match is weak. For some rows the clone size is stated as once, few or many, or as a class when expanded; others skip it.

j_call: TRBJ2-5; clone_size: -; cdr3_length: 14; v_call: TRBV12-3/TRBV12-4; d_call: -; cdr3_nt: TGTGCCAGCAGTTTCGGTATTGGGAAAGAGACCCAGTACTTC; cdr3_aa: CASSFGIGKETQYF
j_call: TRBJ1-6; clone_size: -; cdr3_length: 14; v_call: TRBV10-2; d_call: -; cdr3_nt: TGCGCCAGCAGTGATTTGTGGGGAGATTCACCCCTCCACTTT; cdr3_aa: CASSDLWGDSPLHF
j_call: TRBJ2-3; clone_size: -; cdr3_length: 16; v_call: TRBV6-5; d_call: TRBD2; cdr3_nt: TGTGCCAGCCACCCGAGACTAGCTTTTAGTGAAGATACGCAGTATTTT; cdr3_aa: CASHPRLAFSEDTQYF
j_call: TRBJ2-5; clone_size: -; cdr3_length: 15; v_call: TRBV27; d_call: TRBD1; cdr3_nt: TGTGCCAGCAGGGGGCCGGGACAGCTCGAGAAGACCCAGTACTTC; cdr3_aa: CASRGPGQLEKTQYF
j_call: TRBJ2-6; clone_size: few; cdr3_length: 14; v_call: TRBV29-1; d_call: -; cdr3_nt: TGCAGCCCTCTATACAGCTCTGGGGCCAACGTCCTGACTTTC; cdr3_aa: CSPLYSSGANVLTF
j_call: TRBJ2-3; clone_size: many; cdr3_length: 15; v_call: TRBV4-2; d_call: -; cdr3_nt: TGTGCCAGCAGCCCAACCGGGACTAGCACAGATACGCAGTATTTT; cdr3_aa: CASSPTGTSTDTQYF
j_call: TRBJ1-2; clone_size: -; cdr3_length: 13; v_call: TRBV11-3; d_call: -; cdr3_nt: TGTGCCAGCAGCTTACGGAACGGTCCTGGCTACACCTTC; cdr3_aa: CASSLRNGPGYTF
j_call: TRBJ2-3; clone_size: few; cdr3_length: 17; v_call: TRBV7-9; d_call: TRBD2; cdr3_nt: TGTGCCAGCAGCCAGGGGACTAGCGGGAGCCCCGCAGATACGCAGTATTTT; cdr3_aa: CASSQGTSGSPADTQYF
j_call: TRBJ2-7; clone_size: -; cdr3_length: 15; v_call: TRBV28; d_call: TRBD1; cdr3_nt: TGTGCCAGCAGTATCCAGAGGGGGCGACTCTACGAGCAGTACTTC; cdr3_aa: CASSIQRGRLYEQYF
j_call: TRBJ1-1; clone_size: -; cdr3_length: 14; v_call: TRBV18; d_call: -; cdr3_nt: TGTGCCAGCTCACCACGGGGTATGGACACTGAAGCTTTCTTT; cdr3_aa: CASSPRGMDTEAFF
j_call: TRBJ2-2; clone_size: -; cdr3_length: 16; v_call: TRBV6-2/TRBV6-3; d_call: TRBD1; cdr3_nt: TGTGCCAGCAGCACCCTGGGGACAGGACGGACCGGGGAGCTGTTTTTT; cdr3_aa: CASSTLGTGRTGELFF
j_call: TRBJ2-3; clone_size: -; cdr3_length: 14; v_call: TRBV7-3; d_call: TRBD1; cdr3_nt: TGTGCCAGCAACTCAGGGGGTCTCACAGATACGCAGTATTTT; cdr3_aa: CASNSGGLTDTQYF
j_call: TRBJ2-3; clone_size: few; cdr3_length: 13; v_call: TRBV10-3; d_call: -; cdr3_nt: TGTGCCATCAGGGACGGTTACACAGATACGCAGTATTTT; cdr3_aa: CAIRDGYTDTQYF
j_call: TRBJ1-3; clone_size: -; cdr3_length: 15; v_call: TRBV7-2; d_call: -; cdr3_nt: TGTGCCAGCAGCTTAGTAAACAATTTTGGAAACACCATATATTTT; cdr3_aa: CASSLVNNFGNTIYF
j_call: TRBJ1-6; clone_size: few; cdr3_length: 16; v_call: TRBV6-2/TRBV6-3; d_call: -; cdr3_nt: TGTGCCAGCAGTTACTCGCCGGCAGGGAGTAATTCACCCCTCCACTTT; cdr3_aa: CASSYSPAGSNSPLHF
j_call: TRBJ2-7; clone_size: few; cdr3_length: 19; v_call: TRBV7-2; d_call: TRBD1; cdr3_nt: TGTGCCAGCAGCTTAGTACCGCGGGACAGGGTGGGGCGGAACTACGAGCAGTACTTC; cdr3_aa: CASSLVPRDRVGRNYEQYF
j_call: TRBJ2-2; clone_size: -; cdr3_length: 15; v_call: TRBV7-3; d_call: -; cdr3_nt: TGTGCCAGCAGCTTGGGGGCGCCGGGCACCGGGGAGCTGTTTTTT; cdr3_aa: CASSLGAPGTGELFF
j_call: TRBJ2-1; clone_size: -; cdr3_length: 16; v_call: TRBV7-2; d_call: -; cdr3_nt: TGTGCCAGCAGCCCCCGCGGTCAGGGGCCGAGCGGTGAGCAGTTCTTC; cdr3_aa: CASSPRGQGPSGEQFF
j_call: TRBJ1-6; clone_size: -; cdr3_length: 16; v_call: TRBV4-3; d_call: -; cdr3_nt: TGCGCCAGCAGCCAAGATCTGATCCGCGTTGATTCACCCCTCCACTTT; cdr3_aa: CASSQDLIRVDSPLHF
j_call: TRBJ2-3; clone_size: few; cdr3_length: 13; v_call: TRBV10-3; d_call: -; cdr3_nt: TGTGCCATCAGTGAGGGGACCACAGATACGCAGTATTTT; cdr3_aa: CAISEGTTDTQYF
j_call: TRBJ1-6; clone_size: -; cdr3_length: 16; v_call: TRBV14; d_call: -; cdr3_nt: TGTGCCAGCAGCCAAGGTGTTTGGAGGAACAATTCACCCCTCCACTTT; cdr3_aa: CASSQGVWRNNSPLHF
j_call: TRBJ2-2; clone_size: -; cdr3_length: 15; v_call: TRBV29-1; d_call: TRBD2; cdr3_nt: TGCAGCGTTCCGGGACTAGCGGGAGTGGCCGGGGAGCTGTTTTTT; cdr3_aa: CSVPGLAGVAGELFF
j_call: TRBJ1-1; clone_size: -; cdr3_length: 15; v_call: TRBV14; d_call: TRBD1; cdr3_nt: TGTGCCAGCAGCCAGGGACAGGGCGGGTTCGCTGAAGCTTTCTTT; cdr3_aa: CASSQGQGGFAEAFF
j_call: TRBJ1-1; clone_size: few; cdr3_length: 14; v_call: TRBV6-4; d_call: -; cdr3_nt: TGTGCCAGCAGTCCAGGAGGTGCGAACACTGAAGCTTTCTTT; cdr3_aa: CASSPGGANTEAFF
j_call: TRBJ1-2; clone_size: -; cdr3_length: 12; v_call: TRBV9; d_call: TRBD1; cdr3_nt: TGTGCCAGCAGCGTTGGGACAGCCCCCAATGCCTTC; cdr3_aa: CASSVGTAPNAF
j_call: TRBJ2-3; clone_size: few; cdr3_length: 15; v_call: TRBV7-2; d_call: -; cdr3_nt: TGTGCCAGCAGCTTAGTGTCGAGCTCGACAGATACGCAGTATTTT; cdr3_aa: CASSLVSSSTDTQYF
j_call: TRBJ1-6; clone_size: -; cdr3_length: 15; v_call: TRBV28; d_call: -; cdr3_nt: TGTGCCAGCAGCCAAGTTTTGGGCCCAGGCTCGCCCCTCCACTTT; cdr3_aa: CASSQVLGPGSPLHF
j_call: TRBJ2-6; clone_size: once; cdr3_length: 17; v_call: TRBV7-2; d_call: -; cdr3_nt: TGTGCCAGCAGCTTAGTATCCGGAACCTCTGGGGCCAACGTCCTGACTTTC; cdr3_aa: CASSLVSGTSGANVLTF
j_call: TRBJ2-3; clone_size: -; cdr3_length: 12; v_call: TRBV20-1; d_call: -; cdr3_nt: TGCAGTGCTCAATACCTGGCAGATACGCAGTATTTT; cdr3_aa: CSAQYLADTQYF
j_call: TRBJ1-3; clone_size: once; cdr3_length: 11; v_call: TRBV29-1; d_call: -; cdr3_nt: TGCAGCGCTCGGGTTGGAAACACCATATATTTT; cdr3_aa: CSARVGNTIYF
j_call: TRBJ2-4; clone_size: few; cdr3_length: 13; v_call: TRBV5-4; d_call: -; cdr3_nt: TGTGCCAGCAGCTTCTCAACCAAAAACATTCAGTACTTC; cdr3_aa: CASSFSTKNIQYF
j_call: TRBJ2-7; clone_size: -; cdr3_length: 17; v_call: TRBV29-1; d_call: TRBD1; cdr3_nt: TGCAGCGTCCGGGACAGGGGGCGGTCTAGTGGTAGGTACGAGCAGTACTTC; cdr3_aa: CSVRDRGRSSGRYEQYF
j_call: TRBJ2-3; clone_size: many; cdr3_length: 15; v_call: TRBV20-1; d_call: TRBD2; cdr3_nt: TGCAGTGCTAGAGGACTACTAGCGGTCACAGATACGCAGTATTTT; cdr3_aa: CSARGLLAVTDTQYF
j_call: TRBJ2-1; clone_size: -; cdr3_length: 17; v_call: TRBV9; d_call: TRBD2; cdr3_nt: TGTGCCAGCAGCGTAGCCCCACTAGCGGGAGGGTTAAATGAGCAGTTCTTC; cdr3_aa: CASSVAPLAGGLNEQFF
j_call: TRBJ2-1; clone_size: -; cdr3_length: 16; v_call: TRBV14; d_call: -; cdr3_nt: TGTGCCAGCAGCCCCCTTTTAACTAGCAGCCACAATGAGCAGTTCTTC; cdr3_aa: CASSPLLTSSHNEQFF
j_call: TRBJ1-6; clone_size: -; cdr3_length: 16; v_call: TRBV7-9; d_call: -; cdr3_nt: TGTGCCAGCAGCTTAGCGGCAGGGATGGGGAATTCACCCCTCCACTTT; cdr3_aa: CASSLAAGMGNSPLHF
j_call: TRBJ2-3; clone_size: few; cdr3_length: 16; v_call: TRBV5-1; d_call: TRBD2; cdr3_nt: TGCGCCAGCAGCTTGGTAGCGGGGGGAAGCACAGATACGCAGTATTTT; cdr3_aa: CASSLVAGGSTDTQYF
j_call: TRBJ2-1; clone_size: -; cdr3_length: 15; v_call: TRBV20-1; d_call: TRBD2; cdr3_nt: TGCAGTGCTATCCCCTTACTAGCGGTGTACAATGAGCAGTTCTTC; cdr3_aa: CSAIPLLAVYNEQFF
j_call: TRBJ2-3; clone_size: once; cdr3_length: 15; v_call: TRBV7-2; d_call: TRBD1; cdr3_nt: TGTGCCAGCGCCCAAAGACAGGGACCCACAGATACGCAGTATTTT; cdr3_aa: CASAQRQGPTDTQYF
j_call: TRBJ2-1; clone_size: few; cdr3_length: 15; v_call: TRBV30; d_call: TRBD2; cdr3_nt: TGTGCCTGGAGAGCCCCTAGCGGGAGGATGGATGAGCAGTTCTTC; cdr3_aa: CAWRAPSGRMDEQFF
j_call: TRBJ1-2; clone_size: few; cdr3_length: 16; v_call: TRBV2; d_call: TRBD1; cdr3_nt: TGTGCCAGCAGTGAACCCGCTAGGGGACAGAACTATGGCTACACCTTC; cdr3_aa: CASSEPARGQNYGYTF
j_call: TRBJ2-3; clone_size: -; cdr3_length: 13; v_call: TRBV20-1; d_call: TRBD1; cdr3_nt: TGCAGTGCCACAGGGGGAAGGGCAGATACGCAGTATTTT; cdr3_aa: CSATGGRADTQYF
j_call: TRBJ2-5; clone_size: few; cdr3_length: 14; v_call: TRBV10-3; d_call: -; cdr3_nt: TGTGCCATCAGTGAGGCGATGGTACAAGAGACCCAGTACTTC; cdr3_aa: CAISEAMVQETQYF
j_call: TRBJ2-1; clone_size: few; cdr3_length: 11; v_call: TRBV7-2; d_call: -; cdr3_nt: TGTGCCAGCAGCTTTGACAGTGAGCAGTTCTTC; cdr3_aa: CASSFDSEQFF
j_call: TRBJ2-3; clone_size: few; cdr3_length: 18; v_call: TRBV14; d_call: TRBD2; cdr3_nt: TGTGCCAGCAGTCGTCCGGGACTAGCGGTTTCTGGCACAGATACGCAGTATTTT; cdr3_aa: CASSRPGLAVSGTDTQYF
j_call: TRBJ2-5; clone_size: -; cdr3_length: 13; v_call: TRBV10-3; d_call: -; cdr3_nt: TGTGCCATCAGTTACAGGGACCAAGAGACCCAGTACTTC; cdr3_aa: CAISYRDQETQYF
j_call: TRBJ2-2; clone_size: -; cdr3_length: 17; v_call: TRBV4-3; d_call: TRBD2; cdr3_nt: TGCGCCAGCAGCCAATTTCCCACCGGGACTAGCAGCGGGGAGCTGTTTTTT; cdr3_aa: CASSQFPTGTSSGELFF
j_call: TRBJ2-1; clone_size: -; cdr3_length: 15; v_call: TRBV3-1; d_call: TRBD2; cdr3_nt: TGTGCCAGTTCTGATCTAGCGGGGAGTTACAATGAGCAGTTCTTC; cdr3_aa: CASSDLAGSYNEQFF
j_call: TRBJ2-1; clone_size: few; cdr3_length: 17; v_call: TRBV4-1; d_call: TRBD2; cdr3_nt: TGCGCCAGCAGCCGACCGGATGGCGGGAGTCTGGGCAATGAGCAGTTCTTC; cdr3_aa: CASSRPDGGSLGNEQFF
j_call: TRBJ2-1; clone_size: -; cdr3_length: 18; v_call: TRBV4-3; d_call: TRBD1; cdr3_nt: TGCGCCAGCAGCCAAGCGACAGGGGGCGACGGCTCCTACAATGAGCAGTTCTTC; cdr3_aa: CASSQATGGDGSYNEQFF